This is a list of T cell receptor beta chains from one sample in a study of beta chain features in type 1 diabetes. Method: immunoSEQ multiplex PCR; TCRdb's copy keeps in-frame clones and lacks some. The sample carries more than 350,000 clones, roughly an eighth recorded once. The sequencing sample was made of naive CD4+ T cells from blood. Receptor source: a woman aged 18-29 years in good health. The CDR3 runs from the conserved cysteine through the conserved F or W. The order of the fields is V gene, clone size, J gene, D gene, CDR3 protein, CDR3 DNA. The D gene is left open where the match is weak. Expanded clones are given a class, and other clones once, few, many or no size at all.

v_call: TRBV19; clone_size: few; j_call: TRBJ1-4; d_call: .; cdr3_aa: CASSNLNEKLFF; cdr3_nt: TGTGCCAGTAGTAACCTTAATGAAAAACTGTTTTTT
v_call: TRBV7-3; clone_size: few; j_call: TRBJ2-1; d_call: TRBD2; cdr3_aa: CASSLPGLAGTNEQFF; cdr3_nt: TGTGCCAGCAGCTTACCGGGACTAGCGGGGACCAATGAGCAGTTCTTC
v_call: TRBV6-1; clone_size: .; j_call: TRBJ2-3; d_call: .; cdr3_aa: CASRPPGTDTQYF; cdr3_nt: TGTGCCAGCAGACCCCCCGGCACAGATACGCAGTATTTT
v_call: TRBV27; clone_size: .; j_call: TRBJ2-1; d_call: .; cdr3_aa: CASTTGLSYNEQFF; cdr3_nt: TGTGCCAGCACAACAGGCCTCTCCTACAATGAGCAGTTCTTC
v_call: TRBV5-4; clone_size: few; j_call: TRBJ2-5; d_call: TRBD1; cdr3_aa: CASSRDRARETQYF; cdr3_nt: TGTGCCAGCAGCCGGGACAGAGCTCGGGAGACCCAGTACTTC
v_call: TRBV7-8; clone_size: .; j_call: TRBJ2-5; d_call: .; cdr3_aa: CASTQQRVRETQYF; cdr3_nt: TGTGCCAGCACCCAGCAGAGGGTCCGAGAGACCCAGTACTTC
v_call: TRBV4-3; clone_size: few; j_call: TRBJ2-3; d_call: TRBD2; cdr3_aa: CASSQGTSGRTTDTQYF; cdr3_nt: TGCGCCAGCAGCCAAGGGACTAGCGGGAGGACGACAGATACGCAGTATTTT
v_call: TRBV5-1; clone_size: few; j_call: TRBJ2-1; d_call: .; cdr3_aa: CASSLSSRVDEQFF; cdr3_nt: TGCGCCAGCAGCTTGAGTAGCAGGGTAGATGAGCAGTTCTTC
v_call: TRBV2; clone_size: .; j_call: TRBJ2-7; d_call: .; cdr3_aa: CASTSLDSNRAEQYF; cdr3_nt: TGTGCCAGCACTAGCCTGGACAGTAACCGGGCCGAGCAGTACTTC
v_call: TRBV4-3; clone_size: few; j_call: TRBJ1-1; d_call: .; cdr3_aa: CASSPGVQVQNRAFF; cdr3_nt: TGCGCCAGCAGCCCCGGGGTCCAGGTCCAAAATAGGGCTTTCTTT
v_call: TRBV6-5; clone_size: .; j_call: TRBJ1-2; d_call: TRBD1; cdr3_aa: CASSRDRGYGYTF; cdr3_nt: TGTGCCAGCAGTCGGGACAGGGGCTATGGCTACACCTTC
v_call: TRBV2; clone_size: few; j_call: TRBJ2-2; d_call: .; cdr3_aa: CASSEATGSGELFF; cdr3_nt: TGTGCCAGCAGTGAGGCTACAGGATCCGGGGAGCTGTTTTTT
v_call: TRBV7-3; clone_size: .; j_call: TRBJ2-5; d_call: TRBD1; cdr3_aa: CASSPQGVETQYF; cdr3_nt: TGTGCCAGCAGCCCCCAGGGGGTAGAGACCCAGTACTTC
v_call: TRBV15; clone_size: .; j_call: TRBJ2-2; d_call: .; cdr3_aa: CATSPRRDGELFF; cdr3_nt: TGTGCCACCAGCCCGAGGAGGGACGGGGAGCTGTTTTTT
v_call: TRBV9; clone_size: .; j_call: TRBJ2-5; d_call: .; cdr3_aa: CASSRGRARETQYF; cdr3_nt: TGTGCCAGCAGTCGAGGGCGGGCTCGGGAGACCCAGTACTTC
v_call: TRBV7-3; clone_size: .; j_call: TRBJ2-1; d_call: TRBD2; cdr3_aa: CASSLGGSYNEQFF; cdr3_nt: TGTGCCAGCAGCTTAGGCGGGAGTTACAATGAGCAGTTCTTC
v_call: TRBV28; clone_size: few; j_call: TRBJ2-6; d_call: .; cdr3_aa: CASSLSRRRLSGANVLTF; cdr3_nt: TGTGCCAGCAGTTTATCGCGCAGGCGCCTCTCTGGGGCCAACGTCCTGACTTTC
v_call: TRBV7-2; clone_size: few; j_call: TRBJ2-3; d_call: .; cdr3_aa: CASSFYTDTQYF; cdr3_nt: TGTGCCAGCAGCTTTTATACAGATACGCAGTATTTT
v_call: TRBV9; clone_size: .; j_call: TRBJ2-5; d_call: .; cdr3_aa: CASSFGSQETQYF; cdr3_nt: TGTGCCAGCAGCTTTGGAAGTCAAGAGACCCAGTACTTC
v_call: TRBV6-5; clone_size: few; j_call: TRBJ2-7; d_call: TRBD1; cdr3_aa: CASSRRQGAYEQYF; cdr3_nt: TGTGCCAGCAGTAGACGACAGGGGGCCTACGAGCAGTACTTC
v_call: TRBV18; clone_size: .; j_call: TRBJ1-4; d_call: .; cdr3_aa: CASSPPGGEKLFF; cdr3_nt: TGTGCCAGCTCACCTCCGGGGGGAGAGAAACTGTTTTTT
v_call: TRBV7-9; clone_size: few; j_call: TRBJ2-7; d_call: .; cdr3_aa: CASSHGYEQYF; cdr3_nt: TGTGCCAGCAGCCACGGGTACGAGCAGTACTTC
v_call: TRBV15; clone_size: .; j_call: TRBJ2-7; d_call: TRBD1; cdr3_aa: CATSRDVDRAHEQYF; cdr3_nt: TGTGCCACCAGCAGAGATGTGGACAGGGCCCACGAGCAGTACTTC
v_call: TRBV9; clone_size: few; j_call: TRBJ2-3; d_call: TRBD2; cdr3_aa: CASSVRGGGTDTQYF; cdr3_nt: TGTGCCAGCAGCGTACGCGGGGGGGGCACAGATACGCAGTATTTT
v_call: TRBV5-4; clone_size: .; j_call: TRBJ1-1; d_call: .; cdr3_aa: CASSYDPGGTTEAFF; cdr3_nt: TGTGCCAGCAGCTATGACCCGGGGGGGACCACTGAAGCTTTCTTT
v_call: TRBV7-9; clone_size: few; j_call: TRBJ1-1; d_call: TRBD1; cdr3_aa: CASTSGTGLNTEAFF; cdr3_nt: TGTGCCAGCACTTCCGGGACAGGATTGAACACTGAAGCTTTCTTT
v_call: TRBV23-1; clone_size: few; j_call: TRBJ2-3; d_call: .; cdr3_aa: CATLKFREGTDTQYF; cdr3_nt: TGCGCCACCTTAAAGTTCAGGGAAGGCACAGATACGCAGTATTTT
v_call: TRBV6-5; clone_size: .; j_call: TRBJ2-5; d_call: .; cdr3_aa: CASRTAQGTGETQYF; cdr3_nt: TGTGCCAGCCGCACAGCTCAGGGAACGGGGGAGACCCAGTACTTC
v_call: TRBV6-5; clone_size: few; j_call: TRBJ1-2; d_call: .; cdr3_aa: CASSYARSDYGYTF; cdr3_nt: TGTGCCAGCAGTTACGCGAGGTCTGACTATGGCTACACCTTC
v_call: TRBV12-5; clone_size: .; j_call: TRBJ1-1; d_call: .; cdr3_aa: CASGLVHTEAFF; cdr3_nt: TGTGCTAGTGGTTTGGTACATACTGAAGCTTTCTTT
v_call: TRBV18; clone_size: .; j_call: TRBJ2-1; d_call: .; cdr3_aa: CASSPRLGQNNEQFF; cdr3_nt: TGTGCCAGCTCACCACGGCTTGGGCAGAACAATGAGCAGTTCTTC
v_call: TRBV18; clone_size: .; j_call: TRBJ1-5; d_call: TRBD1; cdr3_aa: CASSPGTGGYQPQHF; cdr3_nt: TGTGCCAGCTCACCGGGGACAGGGGGCTACCAGCCCCAGCATTTT
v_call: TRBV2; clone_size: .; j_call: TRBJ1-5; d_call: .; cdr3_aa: CASSEHSHSNQPQHF; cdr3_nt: TGTGCCAGCAGTGAACACAGTCATAGCAATCAGCCCCAGCATTTT
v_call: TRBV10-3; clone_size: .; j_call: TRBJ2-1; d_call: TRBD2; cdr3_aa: CAIGRGLAGGNEQFF; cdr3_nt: TGTGCCATCGGTCGTGGACTAGCGGGAGGGAATGAGCAGTTCTTC
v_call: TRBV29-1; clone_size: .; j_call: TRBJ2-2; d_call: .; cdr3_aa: CSVPGTSGELFF; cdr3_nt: TGCAGCGTTCCAGGGACGTCCGGGGAGCTGTTTTTT
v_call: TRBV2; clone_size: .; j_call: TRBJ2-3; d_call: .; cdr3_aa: CASTKRRISSTDTQYF; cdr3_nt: TGTGCCAGCACCAAAAGGCGGATCTCTAGCACAGATACGCAGTATTTT
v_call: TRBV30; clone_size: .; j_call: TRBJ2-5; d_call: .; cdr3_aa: CAWSVWQGSETQYF; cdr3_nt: TGTGCCTGGAGTGTATGGCAGGGGAGCGAGACCCAGTACTTC
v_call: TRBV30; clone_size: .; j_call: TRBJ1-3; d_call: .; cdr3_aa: CAWSVPLRDSGNTIYF; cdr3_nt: TGTGCCTGGAGTGTCCCGCTCCGTGACTCTGGAAACACCATATATTTT
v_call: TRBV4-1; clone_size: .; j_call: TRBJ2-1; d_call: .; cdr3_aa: CASSHDMDEQFF; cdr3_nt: TGCGCCAGCAGCCACGACATGGATGAGCAGTTCTTC
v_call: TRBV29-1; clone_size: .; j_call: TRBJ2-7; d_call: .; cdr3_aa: CSVEDSVGSYEQYF; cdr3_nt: TGCAGCGTTGAAGATTCCGTCGGATCCTACGAGCAGTACTTC
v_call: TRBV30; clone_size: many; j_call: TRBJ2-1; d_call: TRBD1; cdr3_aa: CAWSAGTGYNEQFF; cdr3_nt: TGTGCCTGGAGTGCCGGGACAGGTTACAATGAGCAGTTCTTC
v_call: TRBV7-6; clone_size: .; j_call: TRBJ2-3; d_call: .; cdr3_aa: CASSLRRQGLTDTQYF; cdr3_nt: TGTGCCAGCAGCTTGCGCCGCCAGGGCCTCACAGATACGCAGTATTTT
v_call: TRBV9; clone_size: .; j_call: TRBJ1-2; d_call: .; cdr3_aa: CASSQTGVRGYTF; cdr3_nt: TGTGCCAGCAGCCAGACAGGAGTCAGAGGCTACACCTTC
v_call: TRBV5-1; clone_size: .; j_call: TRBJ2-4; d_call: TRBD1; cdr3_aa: CASSLAPGQGFAQYF; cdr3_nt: TGCGCCAGCAGCTTGGCCCCGGGACAGGGTTTTGCTCAGTACTTC
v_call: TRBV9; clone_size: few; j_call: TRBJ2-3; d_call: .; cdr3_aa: CASSVGSSGYGLDTQYF; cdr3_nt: TGTGCCAGCAGCGTAGGTTCGTCGGGGTATGGGCTAGATACGCAGTATTTT
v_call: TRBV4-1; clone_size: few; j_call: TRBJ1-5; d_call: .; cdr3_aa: CASSQATTRGNQPQHF; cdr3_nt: TGCGCCAGCAGCCAAGCCACCACGAGGGGCAATCAGCCCCAGCATTTT
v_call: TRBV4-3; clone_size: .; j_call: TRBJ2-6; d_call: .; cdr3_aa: CASSSGDGANVLTF; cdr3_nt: TGCGCCAGCAGCTCAGGGGACGGGGCCAACGTCCTGACTTTC
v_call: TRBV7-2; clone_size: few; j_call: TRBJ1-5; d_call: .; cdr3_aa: CASSQQGRVNQPQHF; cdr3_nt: TGTGCCAGCAGCCAACAGGGAAGGGTCAATCAGCCCCAGCATTTT
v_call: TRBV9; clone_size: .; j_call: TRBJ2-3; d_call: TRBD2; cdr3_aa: CASSRLAGEGTDTQYF; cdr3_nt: TGTGCCAGCAGCCGACTAGCGGGAGAGGGAACAGATACGCAGTATTTT
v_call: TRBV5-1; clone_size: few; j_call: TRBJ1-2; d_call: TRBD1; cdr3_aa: CASSLGTGGRSYTF; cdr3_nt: TGCGCCAGCAGCCTGGGGACAGGGGGAAGGAGCTACACCTTC
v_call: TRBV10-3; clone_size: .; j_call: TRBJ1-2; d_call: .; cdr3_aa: CAISEEQDYGYTF; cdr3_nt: TGTGCCATCAGTGAGGAACAAGACTATGGCTACACCTTC
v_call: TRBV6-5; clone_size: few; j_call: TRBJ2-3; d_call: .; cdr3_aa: CASSGTVTDTQYF; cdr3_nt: TGTGCCAGCAGCGGGACTGTCACAGATACGCAGTATTTT
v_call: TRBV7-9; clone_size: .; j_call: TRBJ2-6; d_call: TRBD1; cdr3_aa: CASSLKGQLIDSGANVLTF; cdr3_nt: TGTGCCAGCAGCTTAAAGGGACAGCTTATCGACTCTGGGGCCAACGTCCTGACTTTC